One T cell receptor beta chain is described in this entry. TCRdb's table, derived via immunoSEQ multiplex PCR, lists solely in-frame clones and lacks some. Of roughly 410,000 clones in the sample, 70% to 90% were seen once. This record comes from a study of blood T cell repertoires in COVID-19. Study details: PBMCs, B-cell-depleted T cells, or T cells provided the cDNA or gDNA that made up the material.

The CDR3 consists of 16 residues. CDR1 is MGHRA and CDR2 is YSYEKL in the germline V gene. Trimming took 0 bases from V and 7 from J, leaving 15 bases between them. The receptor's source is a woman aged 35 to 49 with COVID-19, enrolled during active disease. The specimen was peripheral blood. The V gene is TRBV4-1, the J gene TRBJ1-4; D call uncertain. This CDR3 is CASSQEGRGFGEKLFF. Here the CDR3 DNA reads TGCGCCAGCAGCCAAGAAGGGCGAGGGTTCGGTGAAAAACTGTTTTTT.